Following are 2 T cell receptor beta chains from one sample sequenced in a study of blood T cell repertoires in COVID-19. Assay used: immunoSEQ multiplex PCR; TCRdb lists only in-frame clones, some missing. The table includes 140,000 to 150,000 clones, 75% to 90% detected once. Sequenced input: peripheral blood. These receptors originate from a woman aged 55-70 years with active COVID-19.

The chain is built from TRBV6-5 and TRBJ1-5, with D tentatively TRBD1 (5 bases). The CDR3 sequence is 13 residues long. The V end lost 7 bases, the J end lost 9 bases, and 16 bases lay between the germline ends. Germline V gene data show CDR1 as MNHEY and CDR2 as SVGAGI. CDR3 sequence (DNA): TGTGCCAGCACTCCGACAGCATTTGGGCCCCAGCATTTT. Protein sequence: CASTPTAFGPQHF.

V and J are TRBV7-6 and TRBJ2-2; maybe TRBD2 (5 bases). V shed 2 bases and J shed 0 bases, with 16 bases lying between them. Germline V gives CDR1 SGHVS, CDR2 FNYEAQ. The CDR3 loop spans 18 amino acids. CDR3 coding DNA: TGTGCCAGCAGCTTACAATACGGAGGACTGGCGAACACCGGGGAGCTGTTTTTT. It encodes CASSLQYGGLANTGELFF.